This T cell receptor (beta chain) is drawn from a study of T cell changes during pregnancy in multiple sclerosis. Generated by immunoSEQ multiplex PCR, the TCRdb table keeps only in-frame clones and is missing some. Of more than 50,000 clones listed, 80% to 90% are singletons. CDR1 and CDR2 (germline): SGHTA, FQGNSA. This CDR3 has 13 amino acids. With V trimmed by 8 bases and J by 4 bases, 5 bases remained unmatched. The chain recombines TRBV7-2 with TRBJ1-5; 7 nucleotides align to TRBD1. Sample: peripheral blood, taken in the first trimester of pregnancy. This clonotype was obtained from a female donor with multiple sclerosis, enrolled in a pregnancy study. For the CDR3, the DNA is TGTGCCAGCGGAGTACAGGGGAATCAGCCCCAGCATTTT. This gives the protein CASGVQGNQPQHF.